The 23 T cell receptor beta chains in this list originate from one sample, sequenced in a study of blood T cell repertoires in COVID-19. Clones were sequenced by immunoSEQ multiplex PCR, and TCRdb holds only the in-frame ones, with some missing. Among approximately 94,000 clones listed, around four fifths were seen once. Material for sequencing was peripheral blood. These receptors were taken from a man aged 50-60 years with active or convalescent COVID-19.

The rearrangement uses TRBV11-3 and TRBJ2-2, with D uncertain. The ends were cut back, 6 bases at V and 5 bases at J, with 4 bases in the middle. CDR3 length equals 11 residues. CDR1 is SGHNT and CDR2 is YENEEA in the germline V gene. CDR3 region: CASRQTGELFF. The CDR3 bases are TGTGCCAGCAGACAGACCGGGGAGCTGTTTTTT.

The chain combines TRBV24-1 with TRBJ2-1, with D perhaps TRBD1 (5 bases). From germline, CDR1 is KGHDR and CDR2 SFDVKD. CDR3 length: 11 amino acids. Trimming pared 12 bases from V and 6 bases from J, leaving 11 bases between. The CDR3 protein is CASQGFNEQFF. In DNA form, the CDR3 reads TGTGCCTCTCAGGGCTTCAATGAGCAGTTCTTC.

This chain connects TRBV3-1 (or the pseudogene TRBV3-2) to TRBJ2-2, with 7 bases identical to TRBD1. Germline V gene data show CDR1 as LGHDT and CDR2 as YNNKEL (reference sequence). V lost 4 bases, J lost 1 base, and 3 bases stayed unmatched. This CDR3 has 15 amino acids. CDR3 sequence: CASSRNRGNTGELFF. Here the CDR3 DNA reads TGTGCCAGCAGCCGTAACAGGGGGAACACCGGGGAGCTGTTTTTT.

The rearrangement uses TRBV19 and TRBJ2-1, with 11 bases aligning to TRBD2. Looked up from germline, CDR1 is LNHDA and CDR2 is SQIVND (reference sequence). After removal of 4 bases from V and 7 bases from J, the junction contained 9 bases not matched to a gene. The CDR3 covers 16 residues. Written as DNA, the CDR3 is TGTGCCAGTAGTAATAGCGGGAGGGCCGCTAAGAATGAGCAGTTCTTC. Translating it yields CASSNSGRAAKNEQFF.

The chain is built from TRBV6-9 and TRBJ2-5, with D tentatively TRBD1 (6 bases). V dropped 4 bases and J dropped 2 bases, with 11 bases sitting between them. CDR3 length equals 14 residues. Germline V gene sequence: CDR1 MNHGY, CDR2 SVAAGI. This CDR3 reads CASSSGRGQETQYF. DNA for the CDR3: TGTGCCAGCAGTTCTGGAAGGGGGCAAGAGACCCAGTACTTC.

The chain carries TRBV24-1 and TRBJ1-5; 7 bases agree with TRBD1. Germline lookup yields CDR1 KGHDR and CDR2 SFDVKD. V dropped 2 bases and J dropped 5; count of bases not matched to a gene: 5. The CDR3 extends over 15 amino acids. The DNA for the CDR3 is TGTGCCACCAGTGATTCGACAGGGATGGATCAGCCCCAGCATTTT. Its translation is CATSDSTGMDQPQHF.

This clone was seen once. The chain carries TRBV4-1 and TRBJ2-7, with 9 positions matching TRBD2. This CDR3 spans 14 amino acids. The V segment lost 3 bases and the J segment 7 bases; nucleotides outside the gene matches: 7. In germline, CDR1 is MGHRA, CDR2 YSYEKL. This chain's CDR3 is CASSQASGTDEQYF. CDR3 DNA: TGCGCCAGCAGCCAGGCTAGCGGGACGGATGAGCAGTACTTC.

V and J are TRBV6-5 and TRBJ1-3; possibly TRBD1 for D (6 bases). Germline CDR1 MNHEY, CDR2 SVGAGI. V was trimmed by 5 bases and J by 4 bases, leaving 12 bases between them. This CDR3 has 14 residues. Written as DNA, the CDR3 is TGTGCCAGCAGTAAGGGGGGGGCCGGAAACACCATATATTTT. Encoded protein: CASSKGGAGNTIYF.

The chain carries TRBV2 and TRBJ1-2; D might be TRBD1 (6 bases). The CDR3 loop spans 14 amino acids. From germline, CDR1 is SNHLY and CDR2 FYNNEI. V was cut by 8 bases and J by 5 bases, with 18 bases left in between. In DNA form, the CDR3 reads TGTGCCAGCGAACGGGGAGGGGGTTTTTATGGCTACACCTTC. It specifies CASERGGGFYGYTF.

The genes are TRBV30 and TRBJ2-7; a weak D match, TRBD1 (5 bases). This CDR3 is built from 12 residues. CDR1 and CDR2 (germline): GTSNPN, SVGIG (reference sequence). The V and J ends lost 8 bases and 2 bases respectively, with 13 bases between them. The CDR3 DNA reads as TGTGCCGGGGCTGTTAATCCCTACGAGCAGTACTTC. Protein product: CAGAVNPYEQYF.

The rearrangement links TRBV24-1 to TRBJ1-4; unclear D gene. This CDR3 spans 16 amino acids. The germline gives CDR1 KGHDR, CDR2 SFDVKD. Trimming cost V 4 bases and J 3 bases, with 14 bases left between them. Here the CDR3 reads CATSDGIPAANEKLFF. The CDR3 DNA sequence: TGTGCCACCAGTGACGGAATACCCGCGGCTAATGAAAAACTGTTTTTT.

This chain connects TRBV18 to TRBJ1-2; possibly TRBD1 for D (5 bases). Germline assignment: CDR1 KGHSH and CDR2 LQKENI. Trimming pared 0 bases from V and 1 base from J, leaving 15 bases between. CDR3 length: 17 residues. CDR3 bases: TGTGCCAGCTCACCACCCTTTCTAGCGGACAATAACTATGGCTACACCTTC. Translated: CASSPPFLADNNYGYTF.

The chain combines TRBV24-1 with TRBJ2-2; 7 nucleotides match TRBD1. The germline V gene encodes CDR1 KGHDR and CDR2 SFDVKD. This CDR3 comprises 14 residues. V shed 7 bases, J shed 1 base, and the junction held 2 bases outside the gene matches. This chain's CDR3 is CATRTGQNTGELFF. The DNA for the CDR3 is TGTGCCACCAGGACAGGGCAGAACACCGGGGAGCTGTTTTTT.

This clone occurred a few times. The gene calls are TRBV11-2 and TRBJ2-1; D remains unclear. Germline CDR1 and CDR2: SGHAT and FQNNGV. Trimming took 4 bases from V and 5 from J, leaving 9 bases between them. This CDR3 spans 13 amino acids. CDR3 protein: CASSSLRDNEQFF. The CDR3, as DNA: TGTGCCAGCAGCTCGCTTCGGGACAATGAGCAGTTCTTC.

This chain connects TRBV28 to TRBJ1-1, with 11 bases that match TRBD1. Germline V lookup: CDR1 MDHEN, CDR2 SYDVKM. The V segment lost 5 bases and the J segment 5 bases; nucleotides outside the gene matches: 16. The CDR3 extends over 18 amino acids. CDR3 region: CASSGAIWTGGAGTEAFF. Here the CDR3 DNA reads TGTGCCAGCAGTGGAGCGATTTGGACAGGGGGCGCAGGGACTGAAGCTTTCTTT.

The chain uses TRBV11-3 and TRBJ2-2; D might be TRBD2 (6 bases). Germline assignment: CDR1 SGHNT and CDR2 YENEEA. The CDR3 has 20 amino acids. Trimming cost V 4 bases and J 7 bases, with 31 bases left between them. Here the CDR3 DNA reads TGTGCCAGCAGCTCAACCTACTGGTCGTCGGGGCGGGAAGGAGTCGGGGAGCTGTTTTTT. It codes for CASSSTYWSSGREGVGELFF.

The CDR3 protein is CASIQSTQVDEQFF. CDR3 nucleotide sequence: TGTGCCAGCATCCAGTCCACCCAGGTCGATGAGCAGTTCTTC. The rearrangement uses TRBV2 and TRBJ2-1; no clear D gene. This CDR3 has 14 residues. The germline V gene has CDR1 SNHLY and CDR2 FYNNEI. V was pared by 7 bases and J by 8 bases, with 18 bases between.

V gene TRBV3-1 (or the pseudogene TRBV3-2) combines with J gene TRBJ2-1, with TRBD2 matching over 14 bases. The J segment lost 7 bases and the V segment lost 5 bases, leaving 4 bases of the junction unmatched. CDR3 length: 15 amino acids. The germline CDR1 and CDR2 sequences are LGHDT and YNNKEL (reference sequence). The CDR3 region is CASSERLAGGNEQFF. The DNA for the CDR3 is TGTGCCAGCAGCGAGCGACTAGCGGGAGGGAATGAGCAGTTCTTC.

The rearrangement joins TRBV5-3 to TRBJ2-7; perhaps TRBD1 as D (6 bases). TRBV5-3 is sorted into the ORF group, with uncertain function. This CDR3 comprises 14 residues. V lost 2 bases and J 4 bases, leaving 13 bases between the germline ends. The chain's CDR3 is CARSFYGGGYEQYF. The CDR3 DNA sequence: TGTGCCAGAAGCTTTTATGGGGGCGGGTACGAGCAGTACTTC.

The chain employs TRBV27 and TRBJ2-4, with 10 bases lining up with TRBD1. V shed 5 bases and J 1 base; nucleotides not matched to a gene: 14. Germline values: CDR1 MNHEY, CDR2 SMNVEV (reference sequence). CDR3 length equals 19 residues. The CDR3 nucleotides read TGTGCCAGCAGTGGATCCGGGACAGGGGAAATTGGTGCCAAAAACATTCAGTACTTC. Translating it yields CASSGSGTGEIGAKNIQYF.

This chain uses TRBV2 with TRBJ2-1, with 11 bases lining up with TRBD1. CDR1 and CDR2 (germline): SNHLY, FYNNEI. V dropped 1 base and J dropped 3; count of bases not matched to a gene: 2. The CDR3 covers 16 residues. Here the CDR3 reads CASSEVGTGGYNEQFF. Written as DNA, the CDR3 is TGTGCCAGCAGTGAAGTTGGGACAGGGGGCTACAATGAGCAGTTCTTC.

The chain carries TRBV24-1 and TRBJ2-7; D is possibly TRBD1 (5 bases). This CDR3 has 11 residues. The germline V and J ends were trimmed by 6 bases and 4 bases, with 6 bases remaining between them. The V gene's germline CDR1 is KGHDR and CDR2 SFDVKD. The CDR3 nucleotides are TGTGCCACCAGTAAGGGGTACGAGCAGTACTTC. Protein sequence: CATSKGYEQYF.

This chain uses TRBV14 with TRBJ1-6; TRBD1 is a possible D gene (5 bases). Germline CDR1 SGHDN, CDR2 FVKESK. This CDR3 region has 13 residues. Between the trimmed V and J ends, which lost 0 bases and 13 bases, there was a span of 10 bases. The CDR3 DNA follows: TGTGCCAGCAGCCAAGAGGGGCGGGGGCCCCTCCACTTT. Translating it yields CASSQEGRGPLHF.